A single sample gave rise to the 13 T cell receptor beta chains below, sequenced in a study of blood T cell repertoires in COVID-19. The method was immunoSEQ multiplex PCR; TCRdb's version includes in-frame clones alone and lacks a portion of them. This table holds roughly 250,000 clones, approximately 82% found once. The sequenced sample consisted of peripheral blood. Source of these receptors: a woman older than 75 with acute or convalescent COVID-19.

The gene calls are TRBV4-3 and TRBJ1-5; D unresolved. This CDR3 comprises 15 residues. With 1 base removed from V and 4 bases from J, the gap between germline ends came to 11 bases. Germline V gives CDR1 LGHNA, CDR2 YSLEER. The CDR3 DNA is TGCGCCAGCAGCCAAGGGCTGAGCGTAAATCAGCCCCAGCATTTT. This sequence encodes CASSQGLSVNQPQHF.

This chain's CDR3 is CASTNILGVSMNTEAFF. The CDR3 coding sequence is TGTGCCAGTACTAACATCTTAGGGGTCTCTATGAACACTGAAGCTTTCTTT. V and J are TRBV19 and TRBJ1-1; tentatively, D is TRBD1 (5 bases). CDR1 and CDR2 (germline): LNHDA, SQIVND (reference sequence). The CDR3 totals 17 residues. V was trimmed by 7 bases and J by 0 bases, leaving 21 bases between them.

The chain recombines TRBV4-1 with TRBJ1-5, with 9 bases matching TRBD1. The CDR3 is 17 residues long. The germline V gene has CDR1 MGHRA and CDR2 YSYEKL. V was pared by 1 base and J by 5 bases, with 9 bases of the junction left unmatched. CDR3 bases: TGCGCCAGCAGCCAAGGCGCCGGGACAGGGCTGGATCAGCCCCAGCATTTT. It translates to CASSQGAGTGLDQPQHF.

The chain couples TRBV4-3 to TRBJ1-1, with a possible D match to TRBD1 (5 bases). This CDR3 is built from 16 residues. Trimming shortened V by 0 bases and J by 1 base, and 12 bases separated the two germline ends. Germline V gene sequence: CDR1 LGHNA, CDR2 YSLEER. The CDR3 DNA reads TGCGCCAGCAGCCAAGATTGGGGGGAAGGGAACACTGAAGCTTTCTTT. Translated, it gives CASSQDWGEGNTEAFF.

This clone appeared once. This chain connects TRBV27 to TRBJ1-4; 7 bases are shared with TRBD1. There are 14 residues in the CDR3. Per germline, CDR1 MNHEY and CDR2 SMNVEV (reference sequence). V lost 6 bases to trimming and J lost 7 bases; unmatched junction nucleotides: 8. CDR3 sequence: CASRRTGVGEKLFF. As DNA, the CDR3 is TGTGCCAGCAGGCGAACAGGGGTTGGTGAAAAACTGTTTTTT.

V usage is TRBV18 and J usage is TRBJ2-2; D remains ambiguous. CDR3 size: 15 residues. With 3 bases removed from V and 5 bases from J, the gap between germline ends came to 13 bases. Germline-derived CDR1 and CDR2 are KGHSH and LQKENI. The CDR3 region is CASSPSGPTTGELFF. Here the CDR3 DNA reads TGTGCCAGCTCACCCTCGGGTCCCACGACCGGGGAGCTGTTTTTT.

This clone was detected once. This chain links TRBV20-1 with TRBJ2-7; D gene uncertain. The V gene lost 5 bases and the J gene lost 1 base, with 6 bases spanning the gap. This CDR3 spans 11 amino acids. Germline V gene sequence: CDR1 DFQATT, CDR2 SNEGSKA (reference sequence). CDR3 in DNA: TGCAGTGCTTTACATTCCTACGAGCAGTACTTC. Residues: CSALHSYEQYF.

The V gene is TRBV7-2, the J gene TRBJ1-3; possible D gene TRBD1, 6 bases. CDR1 and CDR2 (germline): SGHTA, FQGNSA. The CDR3 extends over 14 amino acids. Deletions cut 2 bases from V and 2 bases from J, with 7 bases between. CDR3 DNA sequence: TGTGCCAGCAGCTTAAAGGGGGCTGGAAACACCATATATTTT. Protein product: CASSLKGAGNTIYF.

This clone was counted between two and nine times. The chain employs TRBV4-2 and TRBJ1-1; 9 nucleotides align to TRBD1. The CDR3 has 16 amino acids. Losses at the gene ends were 0 bases for V and 4 bases for J; bases not matched to a gene: 6. Germline CDR1 and CDR2: LGHNA and YNFKEQ. The CDR3 bases are TGTGCCAGCAGCCAAGACACAGGGGGCGCACCCACTGAAGCTTTCTTT. Amino acids: CASSQDTGGAPTEAFF.

This chain connects TRBV14 to TRBJ2-7, with 10 bases that match TRBD2. There are 15 residues in the CDR3. CDR1 and CDR2 from the germline V gene are SGHDN and FVKESK. V dropped 1 base and J dropped 4; count of bases not matched to a gene: 4. The CDR3 loop is CASSQASGRVYEQYF. The DNA for the CDR3 is TGTGCCAGCAGCCAAGCCAGCGGGAGGGTTTACGAGCAGTACTTC.

J is TRBJ1-4 and V is TRBV6-6; D may be TRBD1 (5 bases). Per germline, CDR1 MNHNY and CDR2 SVGAGI (reference sequence). Trimming removed 6 bases from V and 1 base from J, with 12 bases in between. The CDR3 has 15 amino acids. The CDR3 region is CASSIQGGTNEKLFF. CDR3 nucleotide sequence: TGTGCCAGCAGCATTCAGGGAGGAACTAATGAAAAACTGTTTTTT.

The chain carries TRBV7-9 and TRBJ1-1; perhaps TRBD1 as D (5 bases). V lost 2 bases and J 2 bases, leaving 9 bases between the germline ends. Germline CDR1 reads SEHNR; CDR2 reads FQNEAQ (reference sequence). This CDR3 has 14 amino acids. The CDR3 region has the DNA TGTGCCAGCAGCTTACCACAGGCCAACACTGAAGCTTTCTTT. Its protein is CASSLPQANTEAFF.

A few counts support this clone. This chain's CDR3 is CASSQDLGQGFWVLFF. Written as DNA, the CDR3 is TGCGCCAGCAGCCAAGATCTCGGACAGGGCTTTTGGGTACTGTTTTTT. The V and J genes are TRBV4-1 and TRBJ1-4; 8 nucleotides agree with TRBD1. The V and J ends lost 0 bases and 13 bases, in that order; junction bases with no gene match: 13. Germline V gene lookup returns CDR1 MGHRA and CDR2 YSYEKL. The CDR3 sequence is 16 residues long.